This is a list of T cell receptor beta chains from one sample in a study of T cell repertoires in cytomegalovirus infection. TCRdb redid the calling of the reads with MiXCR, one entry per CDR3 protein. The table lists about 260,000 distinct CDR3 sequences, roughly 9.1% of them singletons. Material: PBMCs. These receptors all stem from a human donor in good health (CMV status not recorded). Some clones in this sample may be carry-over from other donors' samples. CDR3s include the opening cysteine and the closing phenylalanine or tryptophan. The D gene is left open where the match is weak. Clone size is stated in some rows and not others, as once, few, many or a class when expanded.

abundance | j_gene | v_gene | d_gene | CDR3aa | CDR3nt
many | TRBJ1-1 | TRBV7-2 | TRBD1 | CASSLPNRGTEAFF | TGTGCCAGCAGCTTGCCCAACAGGGGGACTGAAGCTTTCTTT
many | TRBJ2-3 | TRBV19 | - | CASSPGRRTDTQYF | TGTGCCAGTAGTCCCGGAAGACGCACAGATACGCAGTATTTT
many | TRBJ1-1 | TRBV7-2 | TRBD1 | CASSFLRGRLGTEAFF | TGTGCCAGCAGTTTCCTCAGGGGGCGCCTGGGCACTGAAGCTTTCTTT
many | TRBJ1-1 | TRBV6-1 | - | CASSFSGQTEAFF | TGTGCCAGCAGTTTCTCCGGACAGACTGAAGCTTTCTTT
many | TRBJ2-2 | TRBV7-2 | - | CASSSGQFGELFF | TGTGCCAGCAGCTCCGGACAGTTCGGGGAGCTGTTTTTT
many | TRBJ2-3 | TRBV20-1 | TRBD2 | CSARAPGTSGGAPDTQYF | TGCAGTGCTAGAGCCCCCGGGACTAGCGGGGGGGCCCCAGATACGCAGTATTTT
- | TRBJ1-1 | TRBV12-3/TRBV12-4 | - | CASSLGAKGTPEAFF | TGTGCCAGCAGTTTAGGCGCCAAGGGGACCCCTGAAGCTTTCTTT
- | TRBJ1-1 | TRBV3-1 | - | CASSQVEGLTEAFF | TGTGCCAGCAGCCAAGTTGAGGGGCTCACTGAAGCTTTCTTT
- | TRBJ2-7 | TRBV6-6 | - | CASSYLGGGRSYYEQYF | TGTGCCAGCAGTTACCTGGGGGGGGGCAGGAGTTACTACGAGCAGTACTTC
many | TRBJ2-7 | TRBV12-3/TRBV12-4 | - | CASSFNGAGTRSYEQYF | TGTGCCAGCAGTTTTAACGGGGCAGGGACCCGCTCCTACGAGCAGTACTTC
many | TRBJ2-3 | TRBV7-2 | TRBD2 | CASSLGAGVTDTQYF | TGTGCCAGCAGCTTAGGAGCGGGAGTCACAGATACGCAGTATTTT
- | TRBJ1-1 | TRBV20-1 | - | CSARDLQTPLNTEAFF | TGCAGTGCTAGAGATCTCCAGACCCCCCTGAACACTGAAGCTTTCTTT
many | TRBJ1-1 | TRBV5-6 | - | CASSLWGGTEAFF | TGTGCCAGCAGCTTATGGGGGGGCACTGAAGCTTTCTTT
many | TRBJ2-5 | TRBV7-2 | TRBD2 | CASSTLLAGDLRGETQYF | TGTGCCAGCAGCACCTTACTAGCGGGAGATCTGAGGGGTGAGACCCAGTACTTC
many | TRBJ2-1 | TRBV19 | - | CASSNYRSSYNEQFF | TGTGCCAGTAGTAACTACAGGAGCTCCTACAATGAGCAGTTCTTC
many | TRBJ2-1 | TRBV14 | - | CASSQAWGLARLGSYNEQFF | TGTGCCAGCAGCCAAGCCTGGGGGCTAGCGAGGTTGGGGTCCTACAATGAGCAGTTCTTC
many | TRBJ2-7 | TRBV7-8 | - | CASSLYANRDLTYEQYF | TGTGCCAGCAGCCTCTATGCCAACCGGGACTTAACCTACGAGCAGTACTTC
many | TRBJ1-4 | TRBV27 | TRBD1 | CASSSSGTGHRVDEKLFF | TGTGCCAGCAGTTCGTCCGGGACAGGGCATAGAGTGGATGAAAAACTGTTTTTT
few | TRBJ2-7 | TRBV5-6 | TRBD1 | CASSSSGQGWWEQYF | TGTGCCAGCAGCTCTTCGGGACAGGGGTGGTGGGAGCAGTACTTC
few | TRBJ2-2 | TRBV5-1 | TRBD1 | CAYRGRTGELFF | TGCGCCTACAGGGGGCGCACCGGGGAGCTGTTTTTT
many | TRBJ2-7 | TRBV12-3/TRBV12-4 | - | CASSLHGTHVPEQYF | TGTGCCAGCAGCCTCCATGGGACACACGTCCCCGAGCAGTACTTC
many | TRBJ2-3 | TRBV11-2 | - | CASSLLLGTDTQYF | TGTGCCAGCAGCTTATTATTGGGCACAGATACGCAGTATTTT
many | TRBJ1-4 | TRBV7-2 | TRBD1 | CASSPRTGLNEKLFF | TGTGCCAGCAGCCCCCGGACAGGGCTTAATGAAAAACTGTTTTTT
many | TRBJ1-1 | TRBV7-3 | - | CASSLTGPTLNSEAFF | TGTGCCAGCAGCTTAACGGGCCCGACTCTGAACTCTGAAGCTTTCTTT
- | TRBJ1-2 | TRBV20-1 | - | CSAVQNFYGYTF | TGCAGTGCTGTACAGAACTTCTATGGCTACACCTTC
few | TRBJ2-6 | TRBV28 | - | CASSLEGPLPVSGANVLTF | TGTGCCAGCAGTTTAGAGGGTCCGCTCCCTGTGTCTGGGGCCAACGTCCTGACTTTC
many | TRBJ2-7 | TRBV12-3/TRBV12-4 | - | CASSLEATYEQYF | TGTGCCAGCAGTTTAGAAGCGACCTACGAGCAGTACTTC
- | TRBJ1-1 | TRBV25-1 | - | CASTPRAGTNTEAFF | TGTGCCAGCACCCCCCGGGCAGGGACGAACACTGAAGCTTTCTTT
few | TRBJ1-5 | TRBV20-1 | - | CSARTGSQPQHF | TGCAGTGCTCGAACAGGGTCTCAGCCCCAGCATTTT
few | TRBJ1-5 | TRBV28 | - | CASRPGGTINQPQHF | TGTGCCAGCCGTCCCGGCGGGACGATCAATCAGCCCCAGCATTTT
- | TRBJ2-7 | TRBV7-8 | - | CASSPLGQDYEQYF | TGTGCCAGCAGCCCCCTGGGGCAGGATTACGAGCAGTACTTC
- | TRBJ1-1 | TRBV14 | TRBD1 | CASTRQGANTEAFF | TGTGCCAGCACCAGACAGGGGGCAAACACTGAAGCTTTCTTT
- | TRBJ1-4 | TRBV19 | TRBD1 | CASSTGQGRTREKLFF | TGTGCCAGTAGTACGGGACAGGGAAGAACGCGTGAAAAACTGTTTTTT
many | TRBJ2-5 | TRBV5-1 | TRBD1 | CASSDRGETQYF | TGCGCCAGCAGTGACAGGGGTGAGACCCAGTACTTC
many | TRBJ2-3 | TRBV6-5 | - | CASRRTNRDTQYF | TGTGCCAGCAGGCGGACAAACCGAGATACGCAGTATTTT
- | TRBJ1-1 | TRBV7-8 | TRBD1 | CASSTTGKRDTEAFF | TGTGCCAGCAGCACGACAGGGAAGAGAGACACTGAAGCTTTCTTT
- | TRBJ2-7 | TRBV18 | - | CATSGRDRPYEQYF | TGTGCCACCTCCGGCCGGGACCGACCCTACGAGCAGTACTTC
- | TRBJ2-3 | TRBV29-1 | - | CSGQLLSTDTQYF | TGCAGCGGACAGCTCCTTAGCACAGATACGCAGTATTTT